These 4 T cell receptor beta chains came from one sample sequenced in a study of regulatory T cells in long-lasting Graves disease (dated by TCRdb to the early 2020s). In light of the paper, this sample's time point label describes: newly diagnosed GD, antithyroid drugs for less than 3 months. For both TCR sequencing and RNA sequencing, RNA was extracted from PBMCs using TRIzol. Libraries were constructed by multiplex PCR. TCRdb records Illumina HiSeq 4000 as the sequencer. CDR3 regions were amplified by Arm-PCR with iRepertoire HTBI primers to construct TCR beta libraries. Through fastp at Q25 and MiXCR, TCRdb rebuilt clones from the public reads, retaining in-frame beta chains. When rows share a CDR3 protein, they turn into one entry using the most common DNA and genes. This sample has about 420,000 distinct CDR3 sequences in its table, and 15% to 20% of those were observed once. About a quarter of the sample rests with the top ten.

These data were also filed under a second study, of T cells in Graves' hyperthyroidism and ophthalmopathy.

Source: peripheral blood mononuclear cells (PBMCs), taken at new diagnosis, from a patient treated with antithyroid drugs. The receptors originated from a woman younger than 35 with Graves disease. Donor details come from another sample of the same person, matched by shared clones.

The sample holds many counts of this clonotype. V gene TRBV6-5 combines with J gene TRBJ2-1, with 14 nucleotides matching TRBD2. V dropped 2 bases and J dropped 7; count of bases not matched to a gene: 7. The CDR3 consists of 17 residues. CDR1 MNHEY and CDR2 SVGAGI come from the germline V gene. The CDR3 loop is CASSYRTSGRTGNEQFF. DNA of the CDR3: TGTGCCAGCAGTTACAGGACTAGCGGGAGGACGGGGAATGAGCAGTTCTTC.

This clonotype was observed many times. The chain links TRBV12-3 or TRBV12-4 to TRBJ2-3, with unresolved D. CDR3 length: 15 amino acids. Trimming removed 3 bases at V and 4 bases at J, with 14 bases between. The CDR3 loop reads CASSLGSGWADTQYF. In DNA, the CDR3 is TGTGCCAGCAGTTTGGGCAGTGGCTGGGCAGATACGCAGTATTTT.

Ten or more counts support this clonotype. This chain uses TRBV7-8 with TRBJ2-7, with TRBD2 matching 8 bases. Trimming at V came to 2 bases and at J to 3 bases, leaving 6 bases not matched to a gene. The CDR3 is 15 amino acids. The germline V gene has CDR1 SGHVS and CDR2 FQNEAQ. The CDR3 here is CASSLTSGVYYEQYF. DNA for the CDR3: TGTGCCAGCAGCTTAACTAGCGGAGTCTACTACGAGCAGTACTTC.

This clonotype has ten or more counts. The chain links TRBV28 to TRBJ1-1; 7 bases agree with TRBD1. Unmatched junction bases numbered 7, after V lost 7 bases and J lost 5 bases. The germline gives CDR1 MDHEN, CDR2 SYDVKM. CDR3 length equals 13 residues. CDR3 loop: CASTPGGRTEAFF. Here the CDR3 DNA reads TGTGCCAGCACCCCAGGGGGACGGACTGAAGCTTTCTTT.